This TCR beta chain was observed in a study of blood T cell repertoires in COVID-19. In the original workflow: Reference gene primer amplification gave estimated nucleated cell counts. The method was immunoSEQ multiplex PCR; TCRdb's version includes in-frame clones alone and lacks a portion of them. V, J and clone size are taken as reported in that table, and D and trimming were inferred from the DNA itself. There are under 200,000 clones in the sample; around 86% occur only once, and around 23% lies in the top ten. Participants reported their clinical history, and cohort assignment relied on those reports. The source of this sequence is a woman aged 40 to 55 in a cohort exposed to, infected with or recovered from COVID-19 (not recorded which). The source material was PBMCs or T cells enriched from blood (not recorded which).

The CDR3 protein is CASSRRGGHYEQYF. In DNA form, the CDR3 reads TGTGCCAGCAGCCGTAGGGGGGGGCACTACGAGCAGTACTTC. The rearrangement joins TRBV27 to TRBJ2-7; D possibly corresponds to TRBD2 (7 bases). Trimming stripped 6 bases from V and 3 bases from J, with 15 bases between. This CDR3 region has 14 residues. Germline CDR1 and CDR2: MNHEY and SMNVEV (reference sequence).